This is a list of T cell receptor beta chains from one sample in a study of blood T cell repertoires in COVID-19. Assay: immunoSEQ multiplex PCR; the TCRdb copy retains only in-frame clones and omits some. Of some 430,000 clones detected, about 92% appear once; the ten largest clones hold approximately 0.55%. The specimen sequenced was PBMCs or T cells enriched from blood (not recorded which). The receptors were sampled from a man aged 18 to 30 who had recovered from COVID-19. CDR3s include the opening cysteine and the closing phenylalanine or tryptophan. D genes are given only for firm matches. Clone size is stated in some rows and not others, as once, few, many or a class when expanded.

v_gene	d_gene	j_gene	abundance	CDR3nt	CDR3aa
TRBV6-5	TRBD1	TRBJ1-3	-	TGTGCCAGCAGTCGGACAGGGGAAAGAAACACCATATATTTT	CASSRTGERNTIYF
TRBV27	-	TRBJ2-5	-	TGTGCCAGCAGTTTTAACCAAGAGACCCAGTACTTC	CASSFNQETQYF
TRBV28	TRBD1	TRBJ2-5	-	TGTGCCAGCAGTCTAGGGACAGGGTCTTCAGAGACCCAGTACTTC	CASSLGTGSSETQYF
TRBV5-1	TRBD2	TRBJ2-7	-	TGCGCCAGCAGCCGGGGGCCAGGCCACGCTGGCGGGGGGTTCTACGAGCAGTACTTC	CASSRGPGHAGGGFYEQYF
TRBV5-8	-	TRBJ1-2	-	TGTGCCAGCAGCCCGAGAGGAGGGTGGGTCTATGGCTACACCTTC	CASSPRGGWVYGYTF
TRBV18	TRBD1	TRBJ1-4	few	TGTGCCAGCTCACCACCCGGACAGGGAGATAAACTGTTTTTT	CASSPPGQGDKLFF
TRBV13	-	TRBJ1-1	-	TGTGCCAGCAGCGTGACAGGGAACACTGAAGCTTTCTTT	CASSVTGNTEAFF
TRBV7-2	TRBD1	TRBJ1-5	-	TGTGCCAGCAGCTTAGTGGGACAGGCTAATACTAGCAATCAGCCCCAGCATTTT	CASSLVGQANTSNQPQHF
TRBV7-2	-	TRBJ2-2	-	TGTGCCAGCAGCAAAAACAGGGACACCGGGGAGCTGTTTTTT	CASSKNRDTGELFF
TRBV7-9	-	TRBJ2-1	-	TGTGCCAGCAGCTTATTCCAGGGTCAGTACAATGAGCAGTTCTTC	CASSLFQGQYNEQFF
TRBV20-1	TRBD1	TRBJ1-5	-	TGCAGTGCTAGTTGGACAGGGGGGGATCAGCCCCAGCATTTT	CSASWTGGDQPQHF
TRBV15	-	TRBJ1-2	-	TGTGCCACCGCGGTGCACTATGGCTACACCTTC	CATAVHYGYTF
TRBV29-1	TRBD1	TRBJ2-7	-	TGCAGCGTACGGACAGGGGAGATCTACGAGCAGTACTTC	CSVRTGEIYEQYF
TRBV10-3	-	TRBJ1-2	-	TGTGCCAGTCAGGGTTTCGATGGCTACACCTTC	CASQGFDGYTF
TRBV7-2	-	TRBJ2-3	-	TGTGCCAGCAGCTTAATCCCGGGGGCAGATACGCAGTATTTT	CASSLIPGADTQYF
TRBV18	TRBD1	TRBJ1-4	-	TGTGCCAGCTCACCGTCAGGGGGCGGCAATGAAAAACTGTTTTTT	CASSPSGGGNEKLFF
TRBV4-1	-	TRBJ2-4	-	TGCGCCAGCAGCCAAGAAGGTACGGCAGGAGGAGACATTCAGTACTTC	CASSQEGTAGGDIQYF
TRBV25-1	TRBD2	TRBJ2-1	-	TGTGCCAGCAGTCCCCAGAAACCGGGACTAGCGGTAAGCAATGAGCAGTTCTTC	CASSPQKPGLAVSNEQFF
TRBV11-3	TRBD2	TRBJ2-7	-	TGTGCCAGCAGCTTATCTAGCGGGAGTTATGAGCAGTACTTC	CASSLSSGSYEQYF
TRBV7-7	TRBD2	TRBJ2-3	-	TGTGCCAGCAGCCCCGGCCCTAGCGGGAGTCTGACAGATACGCAGTATTTT	CASSPGPSGSLTDTQYF
TRBV21-1	-	TRBJ2-5	-	TGTGCCAGTACGAGCGGGATACAAGAGACCCAGTACTTC	CASTSGIQETQYF
TRBV13	TRBD1	TRBJ2-7	-	TGTGCCAGCAGCTCCGGGACAGGGGGCTACGAGCAGTACTTC	CASSSGTGGYEQYF
TRBV9	TRBD1	TRBJ1-3	-	TGTGCCAGCAGCGTGGGACAGGGGTTTGGAAACACCATATATTTT	CASSVGQGFGNTIYF
TRBV5-1	TRBD1	TRBJ1-1	-	TGCGCCAGTCTACAGGGGGAAAAGAACACTGAAGCTTTCTTT	CASLQGEKNTEAFF
TRBV18	TRBD1	TRBJ1-3	once	TGTGCCAGCTCACTCAGCTCCGGAGGACAGGTGTTATACTCTGGAAACACCATATATTTT	CASSLSSGGQVLYSGNTIYF
TRBV27	-	TRBJ1-2	-	TGTGCCAGCAGTTCTGGACAGCTTCTACCCTATGGCTACACCTTC	CASSSGQLLPYGYTF
TRBV5-8	-	TRBJ1-3	-	TGTGCCAGCAGCTTGGTGGGACAACTCTCTGGAAACACCATATATTTT	CASSLVGQLSGNTIYF
TRBV27	-	TRBJ2-2	few	TGTGCCAGCAGTCCCAGACTAAGACTGAACACCGGGGAGCTGTTTTTT	CASSPRLRLNTGELFF
TRBV3-1/TRBV3-2	TRBD2	TRBJ2-2	-	TGTGCCAGCAGCCAAGAATCAGCGGGGGGGCCTCGAACCGGGGAGCTGTTTTTT	CASSQESAGGPRTGELFF
TRBV28	-	TRBJ2-7	-	TGTGCCAGCAGTTTTAGGGGGAGTCAGTACTTC	CASSFRGSQYF
TRBV18	TRBD1	TRBJ1-1	-	TGTGCCAGTTACCGGGACAGGGGCTCCGTTGAAGCTTTCTTT	CASYRDRGSVEAFF
TRBV3-1/TRBV3-2	-	TRBJ1-1	-	TGTGCCAGCAGCCAAGAAATAGGGCCCAAGGGGATTGAAGCTTTCTTT	CASSQEIGPKGIEAFF
TRBV19	TRBD1	TRBJ2-7	-	TGTGCCAGTAGTATAGCCCGGGACAGCTACGAGCAGTACTTC	CASSIARDSYEQYF
TRBV28	-	TRBJ2-7	-	TGTGCCAGCAGTCTTACCGACAGGGGAGGGAACGAGCAGTACTTC	CASSLTDRGGNEQYF
TRBV30	-	TRBJ1-2	-	TGTGCCTGGAGTGTGCAGGGGTCGGCGGGCTACACCTTC	CAWSVQGSAGYTF
TRBV30	TRBD2	TRBJ2-7	-	TGTGCCTGGAGTGTAATTGAAGCGGGAGCCCCCTACGAGCAGTACTTC	CAWSVIEAGAPYEQYF
TRBV5-1	TRBD1	TRBJ1-2	-	TGCGCCAGCAGCTTGGGGCCGACAGGGACGGGCTATGGCTACACCTTC	CASSLGPTGTGYGYTF
TRBV6-5	-	TRBJ1-1	-	TGTGCCAGCAGGAGAGACAGCCAAAACACTGAAGCTTTCTTT	CASRRDSQNTEAFF
TRBV6-1	-	TRBJ2-6	-	TGTGCCAGCAGTGAAGGGGGGGCTGGGGCCAACGTCCTGACTTTC	CASSEGGAGANVLTF
TRBV5-8	-	TRBJ2-1	-	TGTGCCAGCAGCTTCTCCCCCGTACAGACCAATGAGCAGTTCTTC	CASSFSPVQTNEQFF
TRBV28	TRBD2	TRBJ2-7	-	TGTGCCAGCCTTACCGTGGGGGGGGGCTCCTACGAGCAGTACTTC	CASLTVGGGSYEQYF
TRBV5-6	TRBD2	TRBJ2-3	-	TGTGCCAGCAGCACCGGACTAGCGGGAGGTCTATATACGCAGTATTTT	CASSTGLAGGLYTQYF
TRBV28	TRBD1	TRBJ1-4	-	TGTGCCAGCAGTATCCGGGACAGGGACCGGGTCGGCGAAAAACTGTTTTTT	CASSIRDRDRVGEKLFF
TRBV6-5	TRBD1	TRBJ2-7	few	TGTGCCAGCAGTTCCGGGACAGGGCCCTACGAGCAGTACTTC	CASSSGTGPYEQYF
TRBV5-1	-	TRBJ2-1	-	TGCGCCAGCAGCTTGGGAGCGGACTACAATGAGCAGTTCTTC	CASSLGADYNEQFF
TRBV9	TRBD1	TRBJ2-3	-	TGTGCCAGCACCGAACGGGACAGATACACAGATACGCAGTATTTT	CASTERDRYTDTQYF
TRBV7-6	TRBD2	TRBJ2-7	-	TGTGCCAGCAGCTTAGCTGCGCGGGAGATGTACGAGCAGTACTTC	CASSLAAREMYEQYF
TRBV11-3	-	TRBJ1-2	-	TGTGCCAGCAGCCTTCTTTTGGGACCTAATACAGGGAGCTATGGCTACACCTTC	CASSLLLGPNTGSYGYTF
TRBV4-2	TRBD1	TRBJ1-5	few	TGTGCCAGCAGCCGTGGAGGGGGCCGTCAGCCCCAGCATTTT	CASSRGGGRQPQHF
TRBV3-1/TRBV3-2	TRBD1	TRBJ2-2	-	TGTGCCAGCAGCCAAGTGTTCGGAGAGACAGGGTGGGCTTTCGCCGGGGAGCTGTTTTTT	CASSQVFGETGWAFAGELFF
TRBV7-2	TRBD1	TRBJ1-1	-	TGTGCCAGCAGCCCCCGCCAGGGGGGTTCGGGCACTGAAGCTTTCTTT	CASSPRQGGSGTEAFF
TRBV30	TRBD1	TRBJ1-3	-	TGTGCCTGGAGTCTATTCAGGGGGAGTAATAGTAGAAACACCATATATTTT	CAWSLFRGSNSRNTIYF
TRBV5-1	TRBD1	TRBJ1-4	few	TGCGCCAGCAGCCGGGCGGACAGGTCGCATGAAAAACTGTTTTTT	CASSRADRSHEKLFF
TRBV7-9	-	TRBJ1-1	few	TGTGCCAGCGGCCACGACCGGGGATTCACTGAAGCTTTCTTT	CASGHDRGFTEAFF